What follows are 18 T cell receptor beta chains derived from one specimen sequenced in a study of cytomegalovirus exposure and HLA in healthy donors. Both 60 Vbeta primers and 13 Jbeta primers went into the PCR. Clones were sequenced by immunoSEQ multiplex PCR, and TCRdb holds only the in-frame ones, with some missing. The sample has approximately 160,000 clones; 75% are singletons. Sequencing used PBMCs. The receptors originated from a man younger than 35 in good health and CMV-seronegative.

V usage is TRBV7-9 and J usage is TRBJ1-2, with 10 bases identical to TRBD1. Germline V gene lookup returns CDR1 SEHNR and CDR2 FQNEAQ (reference sequence). This CDR3 contains 15 residues. V shed 2 bases and J 6 bases; nucleotides not matched to a gene: 6. The CDR3 bases are TGTGCCAGCAGCTTACGTGTCGGGACAGGGGATGGCTACACCTTC. Translating it yields CASSLRVGTGDGYTF.

The chain uses TRBV9 and TRBJ1-1; 8 bases map to TRBD1. CDR1 is SGDLS, CDR2 YYNGEE, per germline. V was clipped by 4 bases and J by 2 bases; unmatched bases: 7. This CDR3 has 15 amino acids. In DNA form, the CDR3 reads TGTGCCAGCAGCCTCGGAGGGACAGGCAACACTGAAGCTTTCTTT. Protein sequence: CASSLGGTGNTEAFF. The variable domain in full, completed from reference TRBV9 and TRBJ1-1, reads DSGVTQTPKHLITATGQRVTLRCSPRSGDLSVYWYQQSLDQGLQFLIQYYNGEERAKGNILERFSAQQFPDLHSELNLSSLELGDSALYFCASSLGGTGNTEAFFGQGTRLTVV.

The gene calls are TRBV9 and TRBJ2-1; 13 bases are a match to TRBD2. The ends lost 4 bases at V and 5 bases at J; junction bases unmatched: 6. The CDR3 is 16 amino acids. Germline CDR1 and CDR2: SGDLS and YYNGEE. The DNA of the CDR3 is TGTGCCAGCAGCTCCTGGACTAGCGGGAGCAACAATGAGCAGTTCTTC. Encoded protein: CASSSWTSGSNNEQFF.

J is TRBJ2-1 and V is TRBV11-2; 7 nucleotides agree with TRBD2. The germline V gene encodes CDR1 SGHAT and CDR2 FQNNGV. Unmatched junction bases numbered 18, after V lost 5 bases and J lost 8 bases. The CDR3 has 17 amino acids. The CDR3 DNA follows: TGTGCCAGCAGCGGGGTTCCTGCGGGAGTTGTGGGCGATGAGCAGTTCTTC. It translates to CASSGVPAGVVGDEQFF.

The chain joins TRBV7-2 to TRBJ2-1; unclear D gene. Germline CDR1 is SGHTA and CDR2 is FQGNSA. Trimming removed 5 bases from V and 7 bases from J, with 9 bases in between. The CDR3 loop spans 12 amino acids. CDR3 sequence (DNA): TGTGCCAGCAGCGCTCTAGGTAATGAGCAGTTCTTC. This sequence encodes CASSALGNEQFF.

The chain links TRBV6-5 to TRBJ1-2; no reliable D call. Deletions cut 2 bases from V and 2 bases from J, with 6 bases between. CDR3 length: 13 residues. CDR1 and CDR2 from the germline V gene are MNHEY and SVGAGI. This CDR3 is CASSYAQNYGYTF. The DNA for the CDR3 is TGTGCCAGCAGTTACGCACAGAACTATGGCTACACCTTC.

V and J are TRBV6-1 and TRBJ2-3; the match to TRBD2 covers 9 bases. CDR3 length: 16 residues. With V trimmed by 4 bases and J by 3 bases, 8 bases remained unmatched. CDR1 MNHNS and CDR2 SASEGT come from the germline V gene. The CDR3 reads CASSGVAGEGTDTQYF. The CDR3 bases are TGTGCCAGCAGTGGAGTAGCGGGAGAGGGAACAGATACGCAGTATTTT.

The chain couples TRBV19 to TRBJ2-5; 7 bases match TRBD1. In germline, CDR1 is LNHDA, CDR2 SQIVND (reference sequence). V lost 9 bases, J lost 5 bases, and 6 bases stayed unmatched. The CDR3 totals 12 residues. Written as DNA, the CDR3 is TGTGCCAGCCGACAGGGTAGCGAGACCCAGTACTTC. Translation: CASRQGSETQYF.

This clone is a singleton in its sample. The chain recombines TRBV11-3 with TRBJ2-4; unclear D gene. The CDR3 loop spans 13 amino acids. CDR1 and CDR2 (germline): SGHNT, YENEEA. V shed 5 bases and J shed 4 bases, with 9 bases lying between them. The CDR3, as DNA: TGTGCCAGCAGCGTGACGACAAAAAACATTCAGTACTTC. Translated, it gives CASSVTTKNIQYF.

The gene calls are TRBV29-1 and TRBJ2-1; possible D gene TRBD1, 5 bases. Germline V gene sequence: CDR1 SQVTM, CDR2 ANQGSEA. This CDR3 contains 14 residues. V was clipped by 8 bases and J by 1 base, with 15 bases between them. Here the CDR3 reads CSYQGSGSYNEQFF. CDR3 nucleotide sequence: TGCAGCTACCAGGGTTCGGGTTCCTACAATGAGCAGTTCTTC.

This chain connects TRBV5-4 to TRBJ2-7; 7 nucleotides match TRBD2. Germline V gene sequence: CDR1 SGHNT, CDR2 YYREEE (reference sequence). V lost 7 bases to trimming and J lost 0 bases; unmatched junction nucleotides: 7. CDR3 size: 14 residues. As DNA, the CDR3 is TGTGCCAGCGCCACGGGGGAGGGCTCCTACGAGCAGTACTTC. Protein product: CASATGEGSYEQYF.

This clone occurred once. The chain recombines TRBV18 with TRBJ2-2, with D possibly matching TRBD2 (6 bases). The CDR3 length is 16 residues. Per the germline V gene, CDR1 is KGHSH and CDR2 is LQKENI. Trimming stripped 3 bases from V and 5 bases from J, with 16 bases between. CDR3 sequence (DNA): TGTGCCAGCTCACCGAATCGGGGCGGAGGGACCGGGGAGCTGTTTTTT. Its translation is CASSPNRGGGTGELFF.

V usage is TRBV10-3 and J usage is TRBJ2-3, with a possible D match to TRBD1 (6 bases). Trimming took 6 bases from V and 4 from J, leaving 14 bases between them. The CDR3 runs to 14 residues. CDR1 and CDR2 from the germline V gene are ENHRY and SYGVKD. CDR3 nucleotides: TGTGCCATCAGCTTGGACAGAGGTGCAGATACGCAGTATTTT. Its translation: CAISLDRGADTQYF.

The genes are TRBV19 and TRBJ2-7, with D perhaps TRBD2 (7 bases). Germline CDR1 is LNHDA and CDR2 is SQIVND (reference sequence). The CDR3 covers 14 residues. V lost 0 bases and J lost 7, with 13 bases in between. CDR3 residues: CASSIERGAAEQYF. CDR3 sequence (DNA): TGTGCCAGTAGTATAGAACGGGGGGCCGCGGAGCAGTACTTC.

This rearrangement joins TRBV5-4 to TRBJ2-1, with D tentatively TRBD1 (7 bases). This CDR3 region has 19 residues. V was shortened by 0 bases and J by 3 bases, with 22 bases between the two germline ends. The germline V gene encodes CDR1 SGHNT and CDR2 YYREEE (reference sequence). The CDR3 spells CASSLGQGQYTGVYNEQFF. The CDR3 DNA reads as TGTGCCAGCAGCTTGGGACAGGGTCAATATACGGGGGTCTACAATGAGCAGTTCTTC.

This clone was counted only a few times. This chain connects TRBV7-6 to TRBJ2-7; no definite D call. CDR3 length equals 12 residues. V dropped 5 bases and J dropped 4 bases, with 9 bases sitting between them. In germline, CDR1 is SGHVS, CDR2 FNYEAQ. CDR3 DNA: TGTGCCAGCAGCCCGACTGGGTACGAGCAGTACTTC. Its protein is CASSPTGYEQYF.

This clone was picked up a small number of times. CDR3 region: CASSTLATSGSSYEQYF. Written as DNA, the CDR3 is TGTGCCAGTAGTACACTGGCGACTAGCGGGAGTTCCTACGAGCAGTACTTC. V usage is TRBV19 and J usage is TRBJ2-7, with 12 bases lining up with TRBD2. CDR1 LNHDA and CDR2 SQIVND come from the germline V gene (reference sequence). The V segment lost 4 bases and the J segment 1 base; nucleotides outside the gene matches: 8. CDR3 length: 17 residues.

A single count supports this clone. The V gene is TRBV2, the J gene TRBJ2-1; 8 bases are a match to TRBD1. In germline, CDR1 is SNHLY, CDR2 FYNNEI. Trimming took 2 bases from V and 10 from J; bases not matched to a gene: 10. The CDR3 is 15 amino acids. In nucleotides, the CDR3 is TGTGCCAGCAGTGAATTGGGCAGGGGGCAGGAAGAGCAGTTCTTC. Protein sequence: CASSELGRGQEEQFF.